One and the same sample provided the 14 T cell receptor beta chains below, sequenced in a study of blood T cell repertoires in COVID-19. Libraries were prepared by immunoSEQ multiplex PCR; TCRdb keeps only in-frame clonotypes and omits some of them. The sample holds 650,000 to 800,000 clones; more than 80% are singletons and the top ten take over 0.2%. Sequencing was carried out using peripheral blood. Receptor source: a woman under 30 with acute or convalescent COVID-19.

This chain joins TRBV19 and TRBJ2-6; 12 bases agree with TRBD1. J lost 0 bases, V lost 3 bases, and 0 bases had no gene match. The germline gives CDR1 LNHDA, CDR2 SQIVND (reference sequence). The CDR3 runs to 17 residues. In DNA, the CDR3 is TGTGCCAGTAGTATGGGACAGGGGGCCTCTGGGGCCAACGTCCTGACTTTC. Its protein product is CASSMGQGASGANVLTF. The entire variable domain, with the rest obtained from reference TRBV19 and TRBJ2-6, is as follows: DGGITQSPKYLFRKEGQNVTLSCEQNLNHDAMYWYRQDPGQGLRLIYYSQIVNDFQKGDIAEGYSVSREKKESFPLTVTSAQKNPTAFYLCASSMGQGASGANVLTFGAGSRLTVL.

A single count supports this clone. The rearrangement joins TRBV5-4 to TRBJ1-2; D is possibly TRBD1 (5 bases). The CDR3 is 13 amino acids. Trimming shortened V by 4 bases and J by 4 bases, and 11 bases separated the two germline ends. Looked up from germline, CDR1 is SGHNT and CDR2 is YYREEE (reference sequence). The CDR3 bases are TGTGCCAGCAGCATCGGACAAGTCTATGGCTACACCTTC. Amino acids: CASSIGQVYGYTF.

The rearrangement links TRBV7-9 to TRBJ2-5; 9 bases fit TRBD2. CDR3 length: 15 amino acids. With 3 bases clipped from V and 5 bases from J, the junction kept 7 bases outside the gene matches. Germline lookup yields CDR1 SEHNR and CDR2 FQNEAQ (reference sequence). CDR3 protein: CASSLAGGPRETQYF. For the CDR3, the DNA is TGTGCCAGCAGCTTGGCGGGGGGGCCAAGGGAGACCCAGTACTTC.

V gene TRBV27 combines with J gene TRBJ1-6; D may be TRBD1 (5 bases). The V gene lost 5 bases and the J gene lost 7 bases, with 18 bases spanning the gap. Germline-derived CDR1 and CDR2 are MNHEY and SMNVEV (reference sequence). The length of the CDR3 is 16 residues. The CDR3 spells CASSGGGGRANSPLHF. CDR3 DNA: TGTGCCAGCAGTGGTGGGGGAGGGCGCGCCAATTCACCCCTCCACTTT.

The genes are TRBV25-1 and TRBJ2-1; the match to TRBD1 covers 8 bases. Trimming took 7 bases from V and 7 from J; bases not matched to a gene: 6. CDR3 length: 13 amino acids. Germline V CDR1 and CDR2: MGHDK, SYGVNS. CDR3 nucleotides: TGTGCCAGCACGGTTCGGACAGGGAATGAGCAGTTCTTC. Translated: CASTVRTGNEQFF.

The gene calls are TRBV3-1 (or the pseudogene TRBV3-2) and TRBJ1-2; weak D call: TRBD1 (6 bases). V dropped 1 base and J dropped 0 bases, with 9 bases sitting between them. Per germline, CDR1 LGHDT and CDR2 YNNKEL (reference sequence). The CDR3 spans 15 residues. CDR3 coding DNA: TGTGCCAGCAGCCAAGGTACAGGGCCTAACTATGGCTACACCTTC. It yields the protein CASSQGTGPNYGYTF.

This chain uses TRBV27 with TRBJ1-1; D is perhaps TRBD1 (5 bases). V lost 3 bases, J lost 4 bases, and 9 bases lay in between. The germline CDR1 and CDR2 sequences are MNHEY and SMNVEV (reference sequence). The CDR3 runs to 13 residues. The CDR3 nucleotides read TGTGCCAGCAGTTTGGGGGGGTTCACTGAAGCTTTCTTT. Its protein product is CASSLGGFTEAFF.

The genes are TRBV6-5 and TRBJ2-1, with D possibly matching TRBD2 (5 bases). Trimming shortened V by 5 bases and J by 6 bases, and 11 bases separated the two germline ends. From germline, CDR1 is MNHEY and CDR2 SVGAGI. The CDR3 has 13 amino acids. The CDR3 bases are TGTGCCAGCAGTCTCCTAGCTGGCAATGAGCAGTTCTTC. Translation: CASSLLAGNEQFF.

The chain has TRBV30 and TRBJ1-1; TRBD1 matches at 7 bases. Trimming at V came to 1 base and at J to 5 bases, leaving 7 bases not matched to a gene. Germline CDR1 is GTSNPN and CDR2 is SVGIG (reference sequence). The CDR3 runs to 14 residues. The CDR3 loop reads CAWSEGRGSTEAFF. In DNA, the CDR3 is TGTGCCTGGAGTGAGGGCAGGGGGTCGACTGAAGCTTTCTTT.

The V call is TRBV6-1, the J call TRBJ2-1, with TRBD2 matching 14 bases. This CDR3 has 17 residues. Germline assignment: CDR1 MNHNS and CDR2 SASEGT. V shed 2 bases, J shed 4 bases, and the junction held 4 bases outside the gene matches. CDR3 amino acids: CASSERGLAGAYNEQFF. The CDR3 nucleotides read TGTGCCAGCAGTGAAAGGGGACTAGCGGGGGCATACAATGAGCAGTTCTTC.

The chain combines TRBV3-1 (or the pseudogene TRBV3-2) with TRBJ1-5; D unclear. The CDR3 extends over 13 amino acids. The V end lost 1 base, the J end lost 4 bases, and 5 bases lay between the germline ends. CDR1 is LGHDT and CDR2 is YNNKEL in the germline V gene (reference sequence). CDR3 DNA sequence: TGTGCCAGCAGCCAAGCCGGTAATCAGCCCCAGCATTTT. Protein product: CASSQAGNQPQHF.

The CDR3 coding sequence is TGTGCCAGCAGTCGGAGTGTTGGGCAGCCCCAGCATTTT. It encodes CASSRSVGQPQHF. The chain carries TRBV12-3 or TRBV12-4 and TRBJ1-5; D not certain. The CDR3 has 13 amino acids. V dropped 5 bases and J dropped 7 bases, with 12 bases sitting between them.

Here the CDR3 DNA reads TGTGCCACCAGCCGGGGGGTTGGGGGCTACACCTTC. It specifies CATSRGVGGYTF. The chain employs TRBV21-1 and TRBJ1-2. TRBV21-1 constitutes a pseudogene. CDR3 length equals 12 residues.

This clone was observed once. V and J are TRBV12-3 or TRBV12-4 and TRBJ1-2, with D uncertain. Trimming stripped 5 bases from V and 4 bases from J, with 8 bases between. This CDR3 is built from 12 residues. This CDR3 reads CASSATIYGYTF. CDR3 DNA sequence: TGTGCCAGCAGTGCCACAATCTATGGCTACACCTTC.